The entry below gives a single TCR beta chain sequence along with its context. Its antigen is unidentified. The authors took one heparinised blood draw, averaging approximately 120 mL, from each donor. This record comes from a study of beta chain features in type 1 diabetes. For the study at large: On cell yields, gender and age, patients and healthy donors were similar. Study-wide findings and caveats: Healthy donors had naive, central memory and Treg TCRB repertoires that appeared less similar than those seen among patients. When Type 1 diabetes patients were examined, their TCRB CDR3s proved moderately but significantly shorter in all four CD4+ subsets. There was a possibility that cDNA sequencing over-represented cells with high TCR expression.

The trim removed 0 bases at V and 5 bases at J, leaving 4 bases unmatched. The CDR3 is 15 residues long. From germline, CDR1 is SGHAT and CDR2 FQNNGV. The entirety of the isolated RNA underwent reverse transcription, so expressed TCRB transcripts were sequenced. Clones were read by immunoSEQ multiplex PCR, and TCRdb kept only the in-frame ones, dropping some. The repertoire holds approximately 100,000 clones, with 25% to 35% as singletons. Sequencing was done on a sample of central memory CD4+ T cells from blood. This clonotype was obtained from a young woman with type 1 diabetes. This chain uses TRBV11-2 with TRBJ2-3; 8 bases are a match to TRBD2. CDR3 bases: TGTGCCAGCAGCTTAGATCCCAGCGGGAGAGATACGCAGTATTTT. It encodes CASSLDPSGRDTQYF.